This T cell receptor (beta chain) originates from a study of CXCR3-negative and CXCR3-positive naive CD8 T cells. Study-wide points: Freshly isolated PBMCs were used in most assays, given partial CXCR3 loss after freezing. It was found that naive subsets had comparable surface CD5, and TCR strength was inferred from TRB CDR3 properties.

For this clonotype: Its antigen is as yet unknown.

Germline CDR1 and CDR2: ENHRY and SYGVKD. The CDR3 contains 18 residues. The TRB libraries of cDNA were built by UMI-labeled 5' RACE. One entry per CDR3 protein, without DNA, is what TCRdb gives after re-calling the 5' RACE reads. This repertoire includes tens of thousands of distinct CDR3 sequences. The sample comprised memory CD8+ T cells from blood. This TCR was sampled from a human donor in good health. Some clones in this sample may be carry-over from other donors' samples. This chain connects TRBV10-3 to TRBJ2-1; TCRdb returns TRBD2, unconfirmable since there is no DNA. The CDR3 reads CAISDLTSGGPSYNEQFF.